Sequencing of this T cell receptor (beta chain) was carried out in a study of blood T cell repertoires in COVID-19. Study context: Some COVID-19 samples were acute and others convalescent; all came from the United States, Italy and Spain. The analysed material was cDNA or gDNA that came from T cells, B-cell-depleted T cells, or PBMCs.

Using immunoSEQ multiplex PCR, the repertoire was profiled, and TCRdb retains in-frame clones only, with some absent. The data show some 66,000 clones, with around 90% seen just once and about 7.9% held by the top ten. CDR3 length: 15 residues. Germline-derived CDR1 and CDR2 are MDHEN and SYDVKM. V was pared by 7 bases and J by 8 bases, with 11 bases of the junction left unmatched. This chain joins TRBV28 and TRBJ1-6, with TRBD1 matching 7 bases. The TCR sequence derives from a human donor in a cohort sampled during active COVID-19. The source material was peripheral blood. CDR3 sequence: CASTPGGGADSPLHF. The CDR3 DNA reads as TGTGCCAGCACCCCCGGAGGGGGCGCGGATTCACCCCTCCACTTT.